The 32 T cell receptor beta chains presented below share a single source sample, sequenced in a study of liver allograft versus peripheral blood T cells. The overall study: Repertoires of T cell receptors in transplanted livers were compared with recipients' peripheral blood repertoires.

MiXCR, applied by TCRdb to the reads, yields one record per CDR3 protein. Here the sample spans 8,500 to 9,500 distinct CDR3 sequences, around 21% being singletons. The source of these receptors is a human patient who had a liver transplant. Some T cells may have originated in the graft donor.

This clonotype is judged medium-sized. This chain uses TRBV30 with TRBJ2-3; TRBD2 agrees at 7 bases. The CDR3 length is 15 residues. After removal of 0 bases from V and 0 bases from J, the junction contained 3 bases not matched to a gene. Germline-derived CDR1 and CDR2 are GTSNPN and SVGIG (reference sequence). The chain's CDR3 is CAWSVVGRSTDTQYF. Written as DNA, the CDR3 is TGTGCCTGGAGTGTGGTCGGGAGGAGCACAGATACGCAGTATTTT.

The chain combines TRBV9 with TRBJ2-1; 8 bases are shared with TRBD2. J gave up 3 bases and V 0 bases, and 2 bases lay outside the gene matches. The CDR3 is 15 amino acids. The germline gives CDR1 SGDLS, CDR2 YYNGEE. In nucleotides, the CDR3 is TGTGCCAGCAGCGTAGATGGGACTAGCTACAATGAGCAGTTCTTC. It is translated as CASSVDGTSYNEQFF.

A note on this clonotype: A read error may be the cause here, since a much bigger clone is one base away. Since the CDR3 does not end with the conserved phenylalanine or tryptophan, this likely comes from a read error. The chain joins TRBV6-6 to TRBJ1-2, with TRBD1 matching 9 bases. The V gene end was trimmed by 4 bases and the J gene end by 4 bases; junction bases not matched to a gene: 4. CDR3 length equals 14 residues. Germline V lookup: CDR1 MNHNY, CDR2 SVGAGI (reference sequence). CDR3 region: CASSFTGGAYGYTL. The CDR3 DNA reads as TGTGCCAGCAGTTTTACAGGGGGCGCCTATGGCTACACCCTC.

In this sample, this clonotype is medium-sized. The V gene is TRBV19, the J gene TRBJ2-1; D call uncertain. Trimming shortened V by 3 bases and J by 3 bases, and 18 bases separated the two germline ends. Germline CDR1 and CDR2: LNHDA and SQIVND (reference sequence). CDR3 length: 17 amino acids. CDR3 in amino acids: CASSIGQTPRHYNEQFF. In DNA form, the CDR3 reads TGTGCCAGTAGTATTGGTCAGACACCTCGACACTACAATGAGCAGTTCTTC. The full variable domain, in which reference TRBV19 and TRBJ2-1 provide the parts outside the CDR3, is DGGITQSPKYLFRKEGQNVTLSCEQNLNHDAMYWYRQDPGQGLRLIYYSQIVNDFQKGDIAEGYSVSREKKESFPLTVTSAQKNPTAFYLCASSIGQTPRHYNEQFFGPGTRLTVL.

This clonotype was counted between two and nine times. The chain employs TRBV20-1 and TRBJ1-2; no reliable D call. The CDR3 has 13 residues. CDR1 is DFQATT, CDR2 SNEGSKA, per germline (reference sequence). Trimming removed 6 bases at V and 2 bases at J, with 13 bases between. In nucleotides, the CDR3 is TGCAGTGCCCCTGGCGGGAAAAACTATGGCTACACCTTC. This translates into CSAPGGKNYGYTF.

This clonotype qualifies as medium-sized. This chain joins TRBV6-6 and TRBJ2-6, with 9 bases lining up with TRBD2. With V trimmed by 7 bases and J by 2 bases, 12 bases remained unmatched. The CDR3 extends over 18 amino acids. Germline values: CDR1 MNHNY, CDR2 SVGAGI (reference sequence). CDR3 amino acids: CASTLIIAGEPGANVLTF. The CDR3 nucleotides read TGTGCCAGCACGTTAATAATAGCGGGAGAACCTGGGGCCAACGTCCTGACTTTC.

By share, this clonotype ranks as medium-sized. The junction and the germline gene differ at one end; a read error may be behind it. The chain carries TRBV18 and TRBJ1-1; 7 bases line up with TRBD1. The germline V gene encodes CDR1 KGHSH and CDR2 LQKENI. CDR3 length equals 14 residues. The CDR3 loop is CASSPVRDSGERDF. CDR3 in DNA: TGTGCCAGCTCACCAGTCCGGGACAGCGGCGAACGTGATTTT.

Judged by abundance, this clonotype is medium-sized. J is TRBJ1-6 and V is TRBV28; TRBD1 agrees at 7 bases. With V trimmed by 2 bases and J by 4 bases, 5 bases remained unmatched. The germline V gene encodes CDR1 MDHEN and CDR2 SYDVKM. The CDR3 contains 16 residues. CDR3 DNA sequence: TGTGCCAGCAGTTTAGGAGGGGGCGATTATAATTCACCCCTCCACTTT. As protein: CASSLGGGDYNSPLHF.

The rearrangement links TRBV28 to TRBJ2-4; no clear D. V shed 6 bases and J shed 2 bases, with 14 bases lying between them. This CDR3 region has 15 residues. CDR1 MDHEN and CDR2 SYDVKM come from the germline V gene. For the CDR3, the DNA is TGTGCCAGCAGCCCCGACCCGAGAACCAAAAACATTCAGTACTTC. This encodes CASSPDPRTKNIQYF.

V and J are TRBV28 and TRBJ1-2, with 8 bases aligning to TRBD1. CDR1 and CDR2 from the germline V gene are MDHEN and SYDVKM. This CDR3 is built from 15 residues. The J segment lost 8 bases and the V segment lost 2 bases, leaving 10 bases of the junction unmatched. CDR3: CASSLTAQGARGYTF. CDR3 nucleotides: TGTGCCAGCAGTTTAACGGCCCAGGGGGCGCGCGGCTACACCTTC.

This clonotype ranks as medium-sized. The chain recombines TRBV19 with TRBJ1-2; 7 nucleotides line up with TRBD1. Germline V gene sequence: CDR1 LNHDA, CDR2 SQIVND (reference sequence). This CDR3 region has 16 residues. After removal of 8 bases from V and 4 bases from J, the junction contained 16 bases not matched to a gene. For the CDR3, the DNA is TGTGCCAGTGAAAACTTTGGGACAGATCTTGGCTATGGCTACACCTTC. It encodes CASENFGTDLGYGYTF.

In its sample, this clonotype was seen a few times. The rearrangement links TRBV28 to TRBJ2-1, with 8 bases aligning to TRBD2. CDR1 and CDR2 from the germline V gene are MDHEN and SYDVKM. The CDR3 totals 13 residues. J gave up 8 bases and V 10 bases, and 10 bases lay outside the gene matches. CDR3: CATVSGRRDEQFF. The CDR3 DNA is TGTGCCACTGTAAGCGGGAGAAGGGATGAGCAGTTCTTC.

This chain joins TRBV5-6 and TRBJ2-7, with 9 nucleotides matching TRBD2. V lost 3 bases, J lost 2 bases, and 6 bases stayed unmatched. CDR3 size: 15 residues. Germline lookup yields CDR1 SGHDT and CDR2 YYEEEE. CDR3 nucleotide sequence: TGTGCCAGCAGCTCCCTAGCGGGGCTCCCCTACGAGCAGTACTTC. Translation gives CASSSLAGLPYEQYF.

CDR3 bases: TGTGCCAGCAGCTTGGAGCGGGCGCGTAGGTATGGCTACACCTTC. The encoded protein is CASSLERARRYGYTF. V usage is TRBV5-5 and J usage is TRBJ1-2; no clear D. The V gene lost 0 bases and the J gene lost 5 bases, with 14 bases spanning the gap. This CDR3 comprises 15 residues. Germline CDR1 SGHKS, CDR2 YYEKEE (reference sequence).

This clonotype is deemed medium-sized. V gene TRBV24-1 combines with J gene TRBJ1-4; D gene ambiguous. V was clipped by 5 bases and J by 10 bases, with 22 bases between them. Germline CDR1 is KGHDR and CDR2 is SFDVKD. The length of the CDR3 is 16 residues. In nucleotides, the CDR3 is TGTGCCACCAGTGTGAGGACCTTTTTGGTTCTTGTAAAACTGTTTTTT. It specifies CATSVRTFLVLVKLFF.

There are a few counts of this clonotype. The genes are TRBV12-3 or TRBV12-4 and TRBJ2-7; a possible D gene is TRBD2 (5 bases). The CDR3 is 15 residues long. V shed 5 bases and J shed 0 bases, with 14 bases lying between them. The CDR3 loop reads CASSGGSFSSYEQYF. The CDR3 coding sequence is TGTGCCAGCAGTGGAGGCTCCTTTAGCTCCTACGAGCAGTACTTC.

The V call is TRBV30, the J call TRBJ2-3; 14 bases agree with TRBD2. With V trimmed by 8 bases and J by 0 bases, 4 bases remained unmatched. The CDR3 has 15 residues. Per germline, CDR1 GTSNPN and CDR2 SVGIG (reference sequence). Here the CDR3 DNA reads TGTGCCCGCCGACTAGCGGGAGGGAGCACAGATACGCAGTATTTT. Its protein product is CARRLAGGSTDTQYF.

This clonotype ranks as medium-sized. V is TRBV18 and J is TRBJ1-1; the D is unclear. V lost 0 bases, J lost 11 bases, and 16 bases lay in between. CDR1 is KGHSH, CDR2 LQKENI, per germline. This CDR3 contains 14 residues. The CDR3 nucleotides read TGTGCCAGCTCACCACCGACGGATATTGAACAGGCTTTCTTT. It codes for CASSPPTDIEQAFF.

This clonotype was recorded at least ten times. The genes are TRBV19 and TRBJ1-1, with 9 bases that match TRBD1. The CDR3 length is 15 residues. CDR1 LNHDA and CDR2 SQIVND come from the germline V gene (reference sequence). The ends lost 0 bases at V and 10 bases at J; junction bases unmatched: 9. The CDR3 is CASSIDGYGQGRAFF. CDR3 in DNA: TGTGCCAGTAGTATAGACGGTTATGGACAGGGGCGAGCTTTCTTT.

V gene TRBV9 combines with J gene TRBJ2-2; the match to TRBD2 covers 13 bases. J lost 5 bases, V lost 2 bases, and 6 bases had no gene match. Germline CDR1 is SGDLS and CDR2 is YYNGEE. The CDR3 loop spans 17 amino acids. The CDR3 is CASSVTSGGAETGELFF. CDR3 in DNA: TGTGCCAGCAGCGTTACTAGCGGGGGGGCCGAAACCGGGGAGCTGTTTTTT.

By share of the sample, this clonotype is medium-sized. V usage is TRBV18 and J usage is TRBJ2-5, with 7 bases identical to TRBD2. V shed 3 bases and J 2 bases; nucleotides not matched to a gene: 9. CDR1 KGHSH and CDR2 LQKENI come from the germline V gene. This CDR3 region has 16 residues. Here the CDR3 reads CASSPVGTSAQETQYF. The CDR3 DNA follows: TGTGCCAGCTCACCGGTTGGTACTAGCGCACAAGAGACCCAGTACTTC.

This clonotype is medium-sized by share. V is TRBV6-5 and J is TRBJ1-3, with TRBD1 matching over 9 bases. This CDR3 has 13 residues. Germline V gene lookup returns CDR1 MNHEY and CDR2 SVGAGI. Losses at the gene ends were 6 bases for V and 8 bases for J; bases not matched to a gene: 5. The CDR3 DNA follows: TGTGCCAGCAGCCTACAGGGGGCACACACCATATATTTT. It encodes CASSLQGAHTIYF.

This clonotype is medium-sized in the sample. The chain recombines TRBV30 with TRBJ1-1; no reliable D call. The CDR3 runs 13 residues. Germline V gene data show CDR1 as GTSNPN and CDR2 as SVGIG (reference sequence). The germline V and J ends were trimmed by 0 bases and 1 base, with 6 bases remaining between them. In DNA form, the CDR3 reads TGTGCCTGGAGTGTAGCGGAGAACACTGAAGCTTTCTTT. Protein sequence: CAWSVAENTEAFF.

This clonotype is medium-sized (0.01 to 0.1%) within its sample. V is TRBV27 and J is TRBJ1-2, with D unresolved. The V gene's germline CDR1 is MNHEY and CDR2 SMNVEV (reference sequence). The length of the CDR3 is 15 residues. V lost 4 bases, J lost 3 bases, and 15 bases lay in between. The CDR3 reads CASSSGEGSHYGYTF. The CDR3 DNA reads TGTGCCAGCAGTTCCGGGGAGGGTTCGCACTATGGCTACACCTTC.

This sequence joins TRBV20-1 and TRBJ2-5; 11 bases map to TRBD2. Germline V gene lookup returns CDR1 DFQATT and CDR2 SNEGSKA (reference sequence). J lost 5 bases, V lost 4 bases, and 6 bases had no gene match. The CDR3 length is 14 residues. CDR3 DNA sequence: TGCAGTGCTATCGATAGCGGGGGGGCGGAGACCCAGTACTTC. It translates to CSAIDSGGAETQYF.

This clonotype is termed medium-sized (0.01 to 0.1%). V usage is TRBV6-1 and J usage is TRBJ2-7; D perhaps matches TRBD2 (5 bases). This CDR3 is 14 amino acids long. The germline CDR1 and CDR2 sequences are MNHNS and SASEGT. Trimming removed 8 bases from V and 2 bases from J, with 16 bases in between. The DNA for the CDR3 is TGTGCCAGCGGTTTGGCTAGCCCGACCTACGAGCAGTACTTC. Translating gives CASGLASPTYEQYF.

This clonotype is classed as medium-sized (0.01 to 0.1%). V and J are TRBV18 and TRBJ2-1, with TRBD2 matching 12 bases. J lost 6 bases, V lost 3 bases, and 9 bases had no gene match. Germline values: CDR1 KGHSH, CDR2 LQKENI. The CDR3 has 17 residues. This chain's CDR3 is CASSPAASGGASNEQFF. DNA for the CDR3: TGTGCCAGCTCACCGGCAGCTAGCGGGGGGGCCTCCAATGAGCAGTTCTTC.

J is TRBJ1-2 and V is TRBV11-1, with D perhaps TRBD1 (5 bases). Germline CDR1 SGHAT, CDR2 FQDESV (reference sequence). Trimming stripped 5 bases from V and 6 bases from J, with 22 bases between. The CDR3 contains 16 residues. The CDR3 nucleotides read TGTGCCAGCAGCCGAACCGGGACCCACGGGGGAGATGGCTACACCTTC. Its protein is CASSRTGTHGGDGYTF.

This clonotype has more than one count but fewer than ten. The gene calls are TRBV19 and TRBJ1-5; 7 bases are a match to TRBD1. This CDR3 spans 18 amino acids. Germline lookup yields CDR1 LNHDA and CDR2 SQIVND (reference sequence). V gave up 6 bases and J gave up 1 base; unmatched junction bases: 15. The CDR3 reads CASSFLEGTVVSNQPQHF. The CDR3 DNA reads TGTGCCAGTAGCTTTTTGGAAGGGACAGTGGTAAGCAATCAGCCCCAGCATTTT.

By sample share, this clonotype is medium-sized. The V call is TRBV28, the J call TRBJ1-1; 8 nucleotides match TRBD1. Germline V gene sequence: CDR1 MDHEN, CDR2 SYDVKM. The CDR3 runs 14 residues. The ends lost 8 bases at V and 2 bases at J; junction bases unmatched: 7. The CDR3 spells CASRSGTGNTEAFF. The CDR3 DNA sequence: TGTGCCAGCCGTTCCGGGACAGGAAACACTGAAGCTTTCTTT.

In this sample, this clonotype turned up many times. V gene TRBV7-9 combines with J gene TRBJ2-1, with D hard to call. Per germline, CDR1 SEHNR and CDR2 FQNEAQ (reference sequence). The CDR3 contains 11 residues. Trimming removed 3 bases from V and 9 bases from J, with 6 bases in between. CDR3 nucleotides: TGTGCCAGCAGCTTCCACCCTGAGCAGTTCTTC. It specifies CASSFHPEQFF.

This clonotype has at least ten counts. V is TRBV27 and J is TRBJ1-4; 7 positions match TRBD1. Germline V gives CDR1 MNHEY, CDR2 SMNVEV (reference sequence). The CDR3 is made up of 14 amino acids. V was pared by 5 bases and J by 10 bases, with 10 bases of the junction left unmatched. The CDR3 spells CASSIGQENSKLFF. DNA for the CDR3: TGTGCCAGCAGTATCGGACAGGAAAACTCAAAACTGTTTTTT.